One sample yielded the 9 T cell receptor beta chains listed below, sequenced in a study of Graves' ophthalmopathy and Graves' hyperthyroidism. Scientists amplified the TCR beta CDR3 regions from RNA transcripts. A first-round RT-PCR used HTBI primers, followed by a second-round multiplex PCR. Each CDR3 protein gets one entry after TCRdb re-called the multiplex PCR reads with MiXCR. Of approximately 700,000 distinct CDR3 sequences listed, roughly 40% were seen once; the top ten hold 40% to 55%. Specimen: peripheral blood. The receptors were gathered from an adult man with Graves' ophthalmopathy.

The rearrangement uses TRBV19 and TRBJ2-2; no firm D call. Trimming took off 5 bases at V and 2 bases at J, with 12 bases between the two ends. CDR3 size: 15 residues. The V gene's germline CDR1 is LNHDA and CDR2 SQIVND (reference sequence). The CDR3 sequence is CASSFRHTNTGELFF. As DNA, the CDR3 is TGTGCCAGTAGTTTCAGGCATACTAACACCGGGGAGCTGTTTTTT.

The rearrangement joins TRBV7-9 to TRBJ1-1, with D uncertain. V lost 3 bases to trimming and J lost 8 bases, with 13 bases between them. The CDR3 covers 13 residues. Germline-derived CDR1 and CDR2 are SEHNR and FQNEAQ (reference sequence). CDR3 region: CASSLGETTEAFF. The DNA for the CDR3 is TGTGCCAGCAGCTTGGGAGAGACTACCGAAGCTTTCTTT. Full variable domain (missing parts from reference TRBV7-9 and TRBJ1-1): DTGVSQNPRHKITKRGQNVTFRCDPISEHNRLYWYRQTLGQGPEFLTYFQNEAQLEKSRLLSDRFSAERPKGSFSTLEIQRTEQGDSAMYLCASSLGETTEAFFGQGTRLTVV.

This chain connects TRBV9 to TRBJ1-2, with no clear D. The CDR3 is made up of 17 amino acids. CDR1 SGDLS and CDR2 YYNGEE come from the germline V gene. Between the trimmed V and J ends, which lost 0 bases and 0 bases, there was a span of 15 bases. The CDR3 loop is CASSVVGAGIPNYGYTF. In nucleotides, the CDR3 is TGTGCCAGCAGCGTAGTAGGAGCCGGGATACCTAACTATGGCTACACCTTC.

This clonotype was recorded at least ten times. This chain connects TRBV29-1 to TRBJ2-7; no clear D gene. This CDR3 is 13 amino acids long. Germline lookup yields CDR1 SQVTM and CDR2 ANQGSEA. V lost 4 bases and J 3 bases, leaving 13 bases between the germline ends. The CDR3 DNA reads as TGCAGCGTTGCGGGCGGCAGAGACTACGAGCAGTACTTC. This translates into CSVAGGRDYEQYF.

The chain recombines TRBV29-1 with TRBJ1-1; 7 positions agree with TRBD1. The CDR3 runs to 11 residues. The germline V gene has CDR1 SQVTM and CDR2 ANQGSEA. Trimming removed 8 bases from V and 6 bases from J; junction bases left unmatched: 6. This CDR3 is CSIGGYAEAFF. The DNA for the CDR3 is TGCAGCATAGGGGGCTACGCTGAAGCTTTCTTT.

This clonotype was recorded many times. The chain couples TRBV20-1 to TRBJ1-1; TRBD1 agrees at 9 bases. Per the germline V gene, CDR1 is DFQATT and CDR2 is SNEGSKA (reference sequence). This CDR3 is 15 amino acids long. J lost 2 bases, V lost 2 bases, and 6 bases had no gene match. The DNA of the CDR3 is TGCAGTGCTAGACCCTTTACAGGGGGCAACACTGAAGCTTTCTTT. Its translation is CSARPFTGGNTEAFF.

About this clonotype: This may stem from a read error, because a much larger clone lies one nucleotide away. This sequence joins TRBV2 and TRBJ2-7, with no clear D. V lost 4 bases to trimming and J lost 11 bases, with 3 bases between them. This CDR3 has 8 amino acids. Germline values: CDR1 SNHLY, CDR2 FYNNEI. CDR3 in amino acids: CASSAEYF. CDR3 DNA: TGTGCCAGCAGTGCGGAGTACTTC.

The chain carries TRBV18 and TRBJ2-7; either TRBD1 or TRBD2 may fit D (5 bases each). CDR1 KGHSH and CDR2 LQKENI come from the germline V gene. This CDR3 spans 15 amino acids. V was clipped by 5 bases and J by 5 bases, with 19 bases between them. CDR3 nucleotide sequence: TGTGCCAGCTCAACCCCCGGGCTGGGGGTCGACGAGCAGTACTTC. Its protein is CASSTPGLGVDEQYF.

The chain joins TRBV24-1 to TRBJ2-7; 9 nucleotides agree with TRBD1. Trimming cost V 9 bases and J 1 base; bases outside gene matches: 0. CDR1 and CDR2 from the germline V gene are KGHDR and SFDVKD. The CDR3 length is 12 residues. The CDR3 reads CATGTGSYEQYF. CDR3 sequence (DNA): TGTGCCACCGGGACAGGGTCCTACGAGCAGTACTTC.